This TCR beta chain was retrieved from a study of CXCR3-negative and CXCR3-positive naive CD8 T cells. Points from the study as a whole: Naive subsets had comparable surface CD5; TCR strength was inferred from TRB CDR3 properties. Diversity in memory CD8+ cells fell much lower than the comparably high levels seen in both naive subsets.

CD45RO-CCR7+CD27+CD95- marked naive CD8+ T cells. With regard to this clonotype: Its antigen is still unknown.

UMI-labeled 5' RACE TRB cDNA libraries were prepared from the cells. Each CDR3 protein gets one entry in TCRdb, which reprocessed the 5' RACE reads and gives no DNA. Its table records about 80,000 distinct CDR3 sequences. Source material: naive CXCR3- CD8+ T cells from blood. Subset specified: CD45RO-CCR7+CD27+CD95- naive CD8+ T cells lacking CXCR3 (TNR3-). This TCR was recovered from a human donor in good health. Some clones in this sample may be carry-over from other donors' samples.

The CDR3: CASSPGLAGLREQFF. The chain joins TRBV27 to TRBJ2-1; TCRdb designates TRBD2, a call that cannot be tested without DNA. This CDR3 has 15 amino acids. Germline values: CDR1 MNHEY, CDR2 SMNVEV (reference sequence).